These T cell receptor beta chains were read from a single sample in a study of cytomegalovirus exposure and HLA in healthy donors. Only in-frame clones appear in the TCRdb table, and some are missing; sequencing was by immunoSEQ multiplex PCR. Of some 120,000 clones in the sample, approximately 81% are singletons; the top ten hold less than 2.5%. The sequenced sample was PBMCs. These receptors all come from a woman in her 40s in good health and CMV-seronegative. The conserved cysteine and the conserved F or W are not part of the CDR3 here.

TRBV7-9	ASSFPGLAGETQY
TRBV2	ASSRTGTAYNEQF
TRBV27	ASSFYKTGTTEAF
TRBV7-2	ASSLRRQGDTEAF
TRBV10-3	AISEWPPGDTEAF
TRBV5-1	ASSLSPSREGSLY
TRBV20-1	SARERGAQH
TRBV19	ASSMSSGGRHSYEQY
TRBV7-9	ASRNGEASRGQF
TRBV9	ASSASGGGTDTQY
TRBV5-1	ASSFSGGAGTEAF
TRBV6-5	ASSFARGQKETQY
TRBV6-6	ASPPAGGPGNEQF
TRBV6-1	ASSVGQDPGPQH
TRBV2	ASRPTGAKVSPLH
TRBV7-9	ASSLAGSQGANYEAF
TRBV5-1	ASSLEGASGYT
TRBV5-1	ASGTGTSAGEQY
TRBV7-2	ASSGRTSGATDTQY
TRBV7-2	ASSLGRNNNEQF
TRBV2	ASSDMSSAYEQY
TRBV5-1	ASSMDRGANYGYT
TRBV6-4	ASSDPGRAIYGYT
TRBV6-5	ASSYSKRFDLEEQY
TRBV5-6	ASSRLAQATDTQY
TRBV10-3	AISESPGEKY
TRBV11-2	ASSGDSNYGYT
TRBV6-6	ASRKRGQNYGYT
TRBV6-5	ASGGGRALETQY
TRBV6-1	ASSAGQGVGYGYT
TRBV2	ASTRDLANPGELF
TRBV11-2	ASSLGERGGQPQH
TRBV29-1	SVEGANTDTQY
TRBV11-2	ASSYGTGGSYEQY
TRBV6-5	ASSGDLNTEAF
TRBV11-2	ASSLVESGTQY
TRBV9	ASSQAGGGSTYNEQF
TRBV5-6	ASSPGDEQF
TRBV4-1	ASSQDDKRQR
TRBV23-1	ASSREEPTTDTQY
TRBV6-4	ASSESTTGELF
TRBV19	ASRPRTGLPNQPQH
TRBV6-5	ASRGTGRDTQY
TRBV2	ASSGDSTIEQF
TRBV29-1	SAGQGPNTEAF
TRBV7-9	ASSPYTLNTGELS
TRBV18	ASSRGLAGGGEQY
TRBV7-3	ASSFSGGAADTQY
TRBV14	ASRVTGGRTDTQY
TRBV7-9	ASSPGQGANGYT
TRBV20-1	SAPKPYEQY
TRBV5-1	ASSSSGGREETQY